Below, 25 T cell receptor beta chains from the same sample are listed, as sequenced in a study of shared clonotypes between healthy human individuals. The protocol was immunoSEQ multiplex PCR, while the TCRdb copy is restricted to in-frame clones and leaves out a portion. The repertoire holds over 700,000 clones, with 72% as singletons. The sequenced sample was memory CD4+ T cells sorted from blood. Documented subset: CD45RA-negative fraction. The receptors shown here come from a woman aged 25 to 45 in good health.

The gene calls are TRBV2 and TRBJ2-2; 8 bases fit TRBD2. Germline assignment: CDR1 SNHLY and CDR2 FYNNEI. J gave up 4 bases and V 7 bases, and 8 bases lay outside the gene matches. The CDR3 is 15 residues long. Here the CDR3 reads CASTRGTSGTGELFF. As DNA, the CDR3 is TGTGCCAGCACCCGCGGGACTAGTGGCACCGGGGAGCTGTTTTTT.

The DNA for the CDR3 is TGTGCCAGCAGCTTTTTAGCGGAGTCTGGAGAGACCCAGTACTTC. Translated: CASSFLAESGETQYF. This rearrangement joins TRBV7-2 to TRBJ2-5, with D maybe TRBD2 (6 bases). Per germline, CDR1 SGHTA and CDR2 FQGNSA. V lost 3 bases to trimming and J lost 4 bases, with 15 bases between them. The CDR3 totals 15 residues.

CDR3 in DNA: TGTGCCACCTCGGACAGGAACACGAATCAGCCCCAGCATTTT. This codes for CATSDRNTNQPQHF. The chain carries TRBV25-1 and TRBJ1-5; 7 bases map to TRBD1. The germline CDR1 and CDR2 sequences are MGHDK and SYGVNS. V dropped 10 bases and J dropped 4; count of bases not matched to a gene: 10. This CDR3 is 14 amino acids long.

DNA for the CDR3: TGTGCCAGTAGTTCCGGGACTAGCGGCACAGATACGCAGTATTTT. This sequence encodes CASSSGTSGTDTQYF. The chain joins TRBV19 to TRBJ2-3; 10 nucleotides match TRBD2. The junction had 3 bases not matched to a gene; V was cut back by 5 bases and J by 1 base. Looked up from germline, CDR1 is LNHDA and CDR2 is SQIVND (reference sequence). The CDR3 extends over 15 amino acids. Together with reference TRBV19 and TRBJ2-3, the CDR3 gives the full variable domain: DGGITQSPKYLFRKEGQNVTLSCEQNLNHDAMYWYRQDPGQGLRLIYYSQIVNDFQKGDIAEGYSVSREKKESFPLTVTSAQKNPTAFYLCASSSGTSGTDTQYFGPGTRLTVL.

This chain uses TRBV7-2 with TRBJ2-2, with 10 bases that match TRBD1. Germline assignment: CDR1 SGHTA and CDR2 FQGNSA. V trimming: 5 bases; J trimming: 5 bases; junction bases outside the gene matches: 11. There are 17 residues in the CDR3. This CDR3 is CASSTPTGGARTGELFF. DNA for the CDR3: TGTGCCAGCAGCACCCCGACAGGGGGCGCAAGGACCGGGGAGCTGTTTTTT.

The chain is built from TRBV11-2 and TRBJ2-3; 8 bases map to TRBD2. V lost 1 base to trimming and J lost 0 bases; unmatched junction nucleotides: 6. The CDR3 length is 17 residues. The germline V gene encodes CDR1 SGHAT and CDR2 FQNNGV. In DNA form, the CDR3 reads TGTGCCAGCAGCTTAGGGGCTAGCGGGTTCAGCACAGATACGCAGTATTTT. It codes for CASSLGASGFSTDTQYF.

The chain uses TRBV7-9 and TRBJ2-5; D is unresolved. The CDR3 extends over 15 amino acids. CDR1 is SEHNR and CDR2 is FQNEAQ in the germline V gene (reference sequence). V was clipped by 2 bases and J by 4 bases, with 14 bases between them. The CDR3 DNA reads TGTGCCAGCAGCTTACCGGAAGGGTCGGGAGAGACCCAGTACTTC. It codes for CASSLPEGSGETQYF.

This chain links TRBV4-2 with TRBJ2-5; 8 bases agree with TRBD2. Germline V CDR1 and CDR2: LGHNA, YNFKEQ. The CDR3 runs to 15 residues. The ends lost 4 bases at V and 1 base at J; junction bases unmatched: 5. The DNA of the CDR3 is TGTGCCAGCAGCCCTCGCGGACTAGCCCAAGAGACCCAGTACTTC. Protein: CASSPRGLAQETQYF.

The chain uses TRBV6-1 and TRBJ2-3; D remains unclear. The V end lost 4 bases, the J end lost 5 bases, and 7 bases lay between the germline ends. This CDR3 contains 12 residues. Germline CDR1 MNHNS, CDR2 SASEGT. The CDR3, as DNA: TGTGCCAGCAGTGTGAAGAAAGATACGCAGTATTTT. It codes for CASSVKKDTQYF.

This clone occurred a few times. The chain uses TRBV4-2 and TRBJ2-7, with a possible D match to TRBD2 (6 bases). The V end was cut by 0 bases, the J end by 3 bases, with 12 bases between. Looked up from germline, CDR1 is LGHNA and CDR2 is YNFKEQ. The CDR3 spans 15 residues. The CDR3 DNA sequence: TGTGCCAGCAGCCAAGAACGCGGGGAGAGCTACGAGCAGTACTTC. It specifies CASSQERGESYEQYF.

The chain is built from TRBV2 and TRBJ2-1; 7 nucleotides agree with TRBD1. Germline V gene lookup returns CDR1 SNHLY and CDR2 FYNNEI. CDR3 size: 15 residues. The V gene end was trimmed by 8 bases and the J gene end by 5 bases; junction bases not matched to a gene: 12. CDR3 residues: CASSFSGTANNEQFF. CDR3 in DNA: TGTGCCAGCTCATTCTCCGGGACAGCCAACAATGAGCAGTTCTTC.

This clone was seen only a few times. V is TRBV9 and J is TRBJ2-2; 11 nucleotides agree with TRBD2. J was trimmed by 5 bases and V by 4 bases; bases with no gene match: 13. CDR1 is SGDLS, CDR2 YYNGEE, per germline. This CDR3 contains 18 residues. CDR3 nucleotides: TGTGCCAGCAGCCTCGGACTAGCGGGCCTTGCCCCTACCGGGGAGCTGTTTTTT. Amino acid sequence: CASSLGLAGLAPTGELFF.

The rearrangement joins TRBV5-3 to TRBJ2-1; TRBD2 agrees at 7 bases. TRBV5-3 is an ORF; its function is uncertain. The CDR3 has 15 amino acids. V gave up 1 base and J gave up 3 bases; unmatched junction bases: 4. In DNA form, the CDR3 reads TGTGCCAGAAGCTTGATTGGCGGGGGCTACAATGAGCAGTTCTTC. Translated: CARSLIGGGYNEQFF.

This clone showed up just a few times. This chain joins TRBV30 and TRBJ1-2, with a weak D call TRBD1 (5 bases). V dropped 0 bases and J dropped 7 bases, with 12 bases sitting between them. Germline CDR1 GTSNPN, CDR2 SVGIG (reference sequence). The CDR3 has 13 amino acids. CDR3: CAWSVSGKSGYTF. In DNA, the CDR3 is TGTGCCTGGAGTGTTTCAGGGAAGAGTGGCTACACCTTC.

A note on this clone: Other nucleotide sequences from this sample produce the same CDR3. The V call is TRBV6-6, the J call TRBJ1-5, with a tentative D call TRBD1 (6 bases). Looked up from germline, CDR1 is MNHNY and CDR2 is SVGAGI (reference sequence). V was trimmed by 5 bases and J by 0 bases, leaving 11 bases between them. The CDR3 loop spans 15 amino acids. Written as DNA, the CDR3 is TGTGCCAGCAGTCCGACAGGATATAGCAATCAGCCCCAGCATTTT. It encodes CASSPTGYSNQPQHF.

The chain uses TRBV5-8 and TRBJ2-2; 7 positions match TRBD1. Per the germline V gene, CDR1 is SGHTS and CDR2 is YDEGEE. The junction had 8 bases not matched to a gene; V was cut back by 4 bases and J by 5 bases. This CDR3 has 15 residues. CDR3 DNA sequence: TGTGCCAGCAGCCCTACAGGGGTCGGTACCGGGGAGCTGTTTTTT. Its protein product is CASSPTGVGTGELFF.

The chain is built from TRBV5-3 and TRBJ1-5, with D maybe TRBD1 (5 bases). TRBV5-3 is an open reading frame whose function is uncertain. The V end lost 3 bases, the J end lost 9 bases, and 13 bases lay between the germline ends. The CDR3 covers 13 residues. The CDR3 sequence is CARSSRGVRPQHF. Written as DNA, the CDR3 is TGTGCCAGAAGCTCGAGGGGTGTGCGGCCCCAGCATTTT.

V and J are TRBV18 and TRBJ1-1; no definite D call. V was shortened by 2 bases and J by 1 base, with 5 bases between the two germline ends. In germline, CDR1 is KGHSH, CDR2 LQKENI. CDR3 length: 13 amino acids. CDR3 protein: CASSPLGNTEAFF. As DNA, the CDR3 is TGTGCCAGCTCACCATTGGGGAACACTGAAGCTTTCTTT.

This sequence joins TRBV7-8 and TRBJ1-3; D is ambiguous. The CDR3 is 14 amino acids. Between the trimmed V and J ends, which lost 5 bases and 1 base, there was a span of 9 bases. Germline assignment: CDR1 SGHVS and CDR2 FQNEAQ. The CDR3 DNA follows: TGTGCCAGCAGCCTAGAGAGTTCTGGAAACACCATATATTTT. Encoded protein: CASSLESSGNTIYF. The complete variable domain, with remaining parts taken from reference TRBV7-8 and TRBJ1-3, reads GAGVSQSPRYKVAKRGQDVALRCDPISGHVSLFWYQQALGQGPEFLTYFQNEAQLDKSGLPSDRFFAERPEGSVSTLKIQRTQQEDSAVYLCASSLESSGNTIYFGEGSWLTVV.

This chain's CDR3 is CASSFTGQLNQPQHF. CDR3 DNA: TGTGCCAGCAGCTTCACGGGACAGCTGAATCAGCCCCAGCATTTT. This chain uses TRBV5-4 with TRBJ1-5; 7 bases map to TRBD1. This CDR3 region has 15 residues. Germline V lookup: CDR1 SGHNT, CDR2 YYREEE (reference sequence). The trim removed 2 bases at V and 4 bases at J, leaving 6 bases unmatched.

This chain joins TRBV19 and TRBJ2-1; D might be TRBD2 (5 bases). The V and J ends lost 6 bases and 6 bases respectively, with 15 bases between them. The CDR3 loop spans 14 amino acids. The germline V gene has CDR1 LNHDA and CDR2 SQIVND (reference sequence). The CDR3 region is CASRVGVEGNEQFF. CDR3 sequence (DNA): TGTGCCAGTAGGGTTGGGGTCGAGGGCAATGAGCAGTTCTTC.

The rearrangement uses TRBV5-1 and TRBJ2-7; D unresolved. This CDR3 is built from 15 residues. V lost 4 bases to trimming and J lost 0 bases, with 14 bases between them. Looked up from germline, CDR1 is SGHRS and CDR2 is YFSETQ. CDR3 protein: CASSQDFKSSYEQYF. The CDR3 DNA reads as TGCGCCAGCAGCCAGGATTTTAAGAGCTCCTACGAGCAGTACTTC. Full variable domain (missing parts from reference TRBV5-1 and TRBJ2-7): KAGVTQTPRYLIKTRGQQVTLSCSPISGHRSVSWYQQTPGQGLQFLFEYFSETQRNKGNFPGRFSGRQFSNSRSEMNVSTLELGDSALYLCASSQDFKSSYEQYFGPGTRLTVT.

V and J are TRBV5-1 and TRBJ1-1; no clear D. CDR3 size: 12 residues. Trimming shortened V by 4 bases and J by 12 bases, and 16 bases separated the two germline ends. From germline, CDR1 is SGHRS and CDR2 YFSETQ. The CDR3 reads CASSDFRFATFF. CDR3 nucleotides: TGCGCCAGCAGCGACTTTCGATTCGCCACTTTCTTT.

As for this clone: The germline gene is not matched at one end of the junction; a read error may be the cause. Other DNA sequences from this sample encode an identical CDR3 as well. The chain recombines TRBV19 with TRBJ1-5; D remains ambiguous. The CDR3 sequence is 13 residues long. The germline V gene encodes CDR1 LNHDA and CDR2 SQIVND (reference sequence). CDR3 loop: CASSIAGYQPQHF. As DNA, the CDR3 is TGTGCCAGTAGTATAGCGGGTTATCAGCCCCAACATTTT. The complete variable domain, with remaining parts taken from reference TRBV19 and TRBJ1-5, reads DGGITQSPKYLFRKEGQNVTLSCEQNLNHDAMYWYRQDPGQGLRLIYYSQIVNDFQKGDIAEGYSVSREKKESFPLTVTSAQKNPTAFYLCASSIAGYQPQHFGDGTRLSIL.

The gene calls are TRBV4-1 and TRBJ2-7; 7 nucleotides agree with TRBD1. V trimming: 2 bases; J trimming: 4 bases; junction bases outside the gene matches: 11. Germline lookup yields CDR1 MGHRA and CDR2 YSYEKL. The CDR3 covers 16 residues. In DNA form, the CDR3 reads TGCGCCAGCAGCCAAAATGACGGGACAGTCGTGTACGAGCAGTACTTC. It encodes CASSQNDGTVVYEQYF.